The clone carrying this T cell receptor (beta chain) was seen many times. Its cognate antigen is unknown. V lost 6 bases and J lost 6; bases outside the gene matches: 11. Germline V gives CDR1 MDHEN, CDR2 SYDVKM. The CDR3 is 15 residues long. CDR3 regions were amplified by Arm-PCR using iRepertoire HTBI primers to build TCR beta libraries. TCRdb passed the multiplex PCR reads through MiXCR, listing each CDR3 protein once. The sample lists around 460,000 distinct CDR3 sequences, around a fifth occurring once. These data come from a study of regulatory T cells in long-lasting Graves disease. The overall study: Positivity for TSH receptor antibodies plus over 5 years of antithyroid drugs meant persistent Graves' disease.

Sample time point: persistent/refractory GD, antithyroid drugs over 5 years with positive TRAb. Construction of the TCR library relied on RNA isolated from PBMCs. General study findings and limits: Accuracy was perhaps lowered by the small sample size.

The clonotype originates from a female donor with Graves disease. The sequenced sample was peripheral blood mononuclear cells (PBMCs), obtained when the disease was refractory, from a patient treated with antithyroid drugs. This chain links TRBV28 with TRBJ2-7; 10 bases agree with TRBD2. The CDR3, as DNA: TGTGCCAGCAGCAGAAGCGGGAGGGCTCTTGGCGAGCAGTACTTC. Protein sequence: CASSRSGRALGEQYF.